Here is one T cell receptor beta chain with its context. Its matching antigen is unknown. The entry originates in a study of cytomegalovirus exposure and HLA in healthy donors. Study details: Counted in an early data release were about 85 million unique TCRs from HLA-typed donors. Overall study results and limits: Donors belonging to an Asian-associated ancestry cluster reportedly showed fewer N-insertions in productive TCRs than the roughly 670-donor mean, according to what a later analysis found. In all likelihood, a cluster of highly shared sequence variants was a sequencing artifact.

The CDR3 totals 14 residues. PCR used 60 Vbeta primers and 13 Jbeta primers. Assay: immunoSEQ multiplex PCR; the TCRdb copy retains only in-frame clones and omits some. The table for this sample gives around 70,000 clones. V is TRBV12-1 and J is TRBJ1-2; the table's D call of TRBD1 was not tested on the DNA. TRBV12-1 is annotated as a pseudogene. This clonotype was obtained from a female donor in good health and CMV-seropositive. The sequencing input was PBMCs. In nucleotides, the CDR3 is TGTGCCAGCAGCTTTCATGCAGGGAACTATGGCTACACCTTC. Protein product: CASSFHAGNYGYTF.